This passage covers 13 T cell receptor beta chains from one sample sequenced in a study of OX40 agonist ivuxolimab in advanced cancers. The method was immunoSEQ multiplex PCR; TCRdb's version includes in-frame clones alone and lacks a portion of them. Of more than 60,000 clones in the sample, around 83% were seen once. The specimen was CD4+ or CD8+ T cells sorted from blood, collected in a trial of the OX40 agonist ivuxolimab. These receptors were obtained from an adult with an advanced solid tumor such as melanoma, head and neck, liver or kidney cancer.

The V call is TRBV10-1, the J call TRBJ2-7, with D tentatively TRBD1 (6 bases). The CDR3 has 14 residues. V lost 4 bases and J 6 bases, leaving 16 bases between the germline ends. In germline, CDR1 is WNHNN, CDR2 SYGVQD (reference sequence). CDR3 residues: CASSVHATGSEQYF. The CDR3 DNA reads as TGCGCCAGCAGTGTCCACGCCACAGGGAGCGAGCAGTACTTC.

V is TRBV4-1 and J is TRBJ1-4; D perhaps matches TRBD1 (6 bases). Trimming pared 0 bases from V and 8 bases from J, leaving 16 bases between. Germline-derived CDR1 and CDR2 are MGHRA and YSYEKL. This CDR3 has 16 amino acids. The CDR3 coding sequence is TGCGCCAGCAGCCAAGACAAACAGGGACTCCGGGAAAAACTGTTTTTT. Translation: CASSQDKQGLREKLFF.

CDR3 sequence reads: CASSLIITGELFF. In DNA, the CDR3 is TGTGCCAGCAGCTTAATTATCACCGGGGAGCTGTTTTTT. This rearrangement joins TRBV11-2 to TRBJ2-2; no reliable D call. CDR1 is SGHAT, CDR2 FQNNGV, per germline. The CDR3 consists of 13 residues. V was cut by 2 bases and J by 4 bases, with 5 bases left in between.

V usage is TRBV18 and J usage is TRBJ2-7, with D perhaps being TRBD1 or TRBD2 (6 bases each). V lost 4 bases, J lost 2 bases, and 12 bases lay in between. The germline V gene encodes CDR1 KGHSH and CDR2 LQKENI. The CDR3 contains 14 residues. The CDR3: CASSRRGLPYEQYF. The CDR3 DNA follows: TGTGCCAGCTCACGCCGGGGGCTACCCTACGAGCAGTACTTC.

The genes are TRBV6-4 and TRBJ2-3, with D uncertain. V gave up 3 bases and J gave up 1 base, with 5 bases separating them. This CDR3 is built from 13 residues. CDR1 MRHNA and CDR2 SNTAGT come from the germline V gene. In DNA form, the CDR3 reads TGTGCCAGCAGTGAAGGGCGCACAGATACGCAGTATTTT. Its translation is CASSEGRTDTQYF.

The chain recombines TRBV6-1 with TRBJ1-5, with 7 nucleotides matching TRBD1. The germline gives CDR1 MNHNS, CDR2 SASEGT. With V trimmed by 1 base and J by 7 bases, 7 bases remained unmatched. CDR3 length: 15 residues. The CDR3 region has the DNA TGTGCCAGCAGTGAAGGGAAGACAGGGAGACAGCCCCAGCATTTT. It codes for CASSEGKTGRQPQHF.

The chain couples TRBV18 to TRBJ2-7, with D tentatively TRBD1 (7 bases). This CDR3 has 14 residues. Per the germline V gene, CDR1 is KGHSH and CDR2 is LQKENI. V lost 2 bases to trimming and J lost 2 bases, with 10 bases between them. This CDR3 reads CASSPAGQTYEQYF. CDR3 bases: TGTGCCAGCTCACCAGCGGGACAGACCTACGAGCAGTACTTC.

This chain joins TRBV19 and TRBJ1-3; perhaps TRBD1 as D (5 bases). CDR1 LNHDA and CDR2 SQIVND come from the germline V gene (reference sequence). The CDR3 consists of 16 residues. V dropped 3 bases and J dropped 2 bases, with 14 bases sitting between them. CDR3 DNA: TGTGCCAGTAGTATTCCCGGCAGGGAACCTGGAAACACCATATATTTT. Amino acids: CASSIPGREPGNTIYF.

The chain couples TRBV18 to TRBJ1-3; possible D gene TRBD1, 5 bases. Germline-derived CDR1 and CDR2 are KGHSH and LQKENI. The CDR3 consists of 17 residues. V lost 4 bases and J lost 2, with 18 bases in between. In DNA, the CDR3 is TGTGCCAGCTCACGGGCTACCGGGACGGTAGCTGGAAACACCATATATTTT. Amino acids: CASSRATGTVAGNTIYF.

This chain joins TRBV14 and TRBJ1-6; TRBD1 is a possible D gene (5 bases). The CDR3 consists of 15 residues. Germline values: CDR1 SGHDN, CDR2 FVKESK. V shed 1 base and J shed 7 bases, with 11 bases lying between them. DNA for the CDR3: TGTGCCAGCAGCCAAGTTCGGGGGTGGAATTCACCCCTCCACTTT. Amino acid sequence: CASSQVRGWNSPLHF.

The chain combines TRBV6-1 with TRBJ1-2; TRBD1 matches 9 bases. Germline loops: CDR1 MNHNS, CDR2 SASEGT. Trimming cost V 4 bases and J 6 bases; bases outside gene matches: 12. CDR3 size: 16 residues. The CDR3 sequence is CASSAWRTGAWDGYTF. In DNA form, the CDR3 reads TGTGCCAGCAGTGCCTGGCGGACAGGGGCCTGGGATGGCTACACCTTC.

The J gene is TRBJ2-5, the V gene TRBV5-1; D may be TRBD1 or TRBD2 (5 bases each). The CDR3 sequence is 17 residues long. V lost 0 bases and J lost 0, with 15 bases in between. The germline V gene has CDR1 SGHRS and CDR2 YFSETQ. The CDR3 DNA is TGCGCCAGCAGCTTGGGGCCCCTGGGGGTGTACCAAGAGACCCAGTACTTC. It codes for CASSLGPLGVYQETQYF.

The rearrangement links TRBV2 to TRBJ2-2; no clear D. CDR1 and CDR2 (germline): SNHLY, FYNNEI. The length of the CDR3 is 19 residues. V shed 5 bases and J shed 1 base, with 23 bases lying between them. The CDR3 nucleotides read TGTGCCAGCAGTCCAACGGTCGGGTGGGCAGAAAGGAACACCGGGGAGCTGTTTTTT. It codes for CASSPTVGWAERNTGELFF. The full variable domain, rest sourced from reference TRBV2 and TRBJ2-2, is EPEVTQTPSHQVTQMGQEVILRCVPISNHLYFYWYRQILGQKVEFLVSFYNNEISEKSEIFDDQFSVERPDGSNFTLKIRSTKLEDSAMYFCASSPTVGWAERNTGELFFGEGSRLTVL.